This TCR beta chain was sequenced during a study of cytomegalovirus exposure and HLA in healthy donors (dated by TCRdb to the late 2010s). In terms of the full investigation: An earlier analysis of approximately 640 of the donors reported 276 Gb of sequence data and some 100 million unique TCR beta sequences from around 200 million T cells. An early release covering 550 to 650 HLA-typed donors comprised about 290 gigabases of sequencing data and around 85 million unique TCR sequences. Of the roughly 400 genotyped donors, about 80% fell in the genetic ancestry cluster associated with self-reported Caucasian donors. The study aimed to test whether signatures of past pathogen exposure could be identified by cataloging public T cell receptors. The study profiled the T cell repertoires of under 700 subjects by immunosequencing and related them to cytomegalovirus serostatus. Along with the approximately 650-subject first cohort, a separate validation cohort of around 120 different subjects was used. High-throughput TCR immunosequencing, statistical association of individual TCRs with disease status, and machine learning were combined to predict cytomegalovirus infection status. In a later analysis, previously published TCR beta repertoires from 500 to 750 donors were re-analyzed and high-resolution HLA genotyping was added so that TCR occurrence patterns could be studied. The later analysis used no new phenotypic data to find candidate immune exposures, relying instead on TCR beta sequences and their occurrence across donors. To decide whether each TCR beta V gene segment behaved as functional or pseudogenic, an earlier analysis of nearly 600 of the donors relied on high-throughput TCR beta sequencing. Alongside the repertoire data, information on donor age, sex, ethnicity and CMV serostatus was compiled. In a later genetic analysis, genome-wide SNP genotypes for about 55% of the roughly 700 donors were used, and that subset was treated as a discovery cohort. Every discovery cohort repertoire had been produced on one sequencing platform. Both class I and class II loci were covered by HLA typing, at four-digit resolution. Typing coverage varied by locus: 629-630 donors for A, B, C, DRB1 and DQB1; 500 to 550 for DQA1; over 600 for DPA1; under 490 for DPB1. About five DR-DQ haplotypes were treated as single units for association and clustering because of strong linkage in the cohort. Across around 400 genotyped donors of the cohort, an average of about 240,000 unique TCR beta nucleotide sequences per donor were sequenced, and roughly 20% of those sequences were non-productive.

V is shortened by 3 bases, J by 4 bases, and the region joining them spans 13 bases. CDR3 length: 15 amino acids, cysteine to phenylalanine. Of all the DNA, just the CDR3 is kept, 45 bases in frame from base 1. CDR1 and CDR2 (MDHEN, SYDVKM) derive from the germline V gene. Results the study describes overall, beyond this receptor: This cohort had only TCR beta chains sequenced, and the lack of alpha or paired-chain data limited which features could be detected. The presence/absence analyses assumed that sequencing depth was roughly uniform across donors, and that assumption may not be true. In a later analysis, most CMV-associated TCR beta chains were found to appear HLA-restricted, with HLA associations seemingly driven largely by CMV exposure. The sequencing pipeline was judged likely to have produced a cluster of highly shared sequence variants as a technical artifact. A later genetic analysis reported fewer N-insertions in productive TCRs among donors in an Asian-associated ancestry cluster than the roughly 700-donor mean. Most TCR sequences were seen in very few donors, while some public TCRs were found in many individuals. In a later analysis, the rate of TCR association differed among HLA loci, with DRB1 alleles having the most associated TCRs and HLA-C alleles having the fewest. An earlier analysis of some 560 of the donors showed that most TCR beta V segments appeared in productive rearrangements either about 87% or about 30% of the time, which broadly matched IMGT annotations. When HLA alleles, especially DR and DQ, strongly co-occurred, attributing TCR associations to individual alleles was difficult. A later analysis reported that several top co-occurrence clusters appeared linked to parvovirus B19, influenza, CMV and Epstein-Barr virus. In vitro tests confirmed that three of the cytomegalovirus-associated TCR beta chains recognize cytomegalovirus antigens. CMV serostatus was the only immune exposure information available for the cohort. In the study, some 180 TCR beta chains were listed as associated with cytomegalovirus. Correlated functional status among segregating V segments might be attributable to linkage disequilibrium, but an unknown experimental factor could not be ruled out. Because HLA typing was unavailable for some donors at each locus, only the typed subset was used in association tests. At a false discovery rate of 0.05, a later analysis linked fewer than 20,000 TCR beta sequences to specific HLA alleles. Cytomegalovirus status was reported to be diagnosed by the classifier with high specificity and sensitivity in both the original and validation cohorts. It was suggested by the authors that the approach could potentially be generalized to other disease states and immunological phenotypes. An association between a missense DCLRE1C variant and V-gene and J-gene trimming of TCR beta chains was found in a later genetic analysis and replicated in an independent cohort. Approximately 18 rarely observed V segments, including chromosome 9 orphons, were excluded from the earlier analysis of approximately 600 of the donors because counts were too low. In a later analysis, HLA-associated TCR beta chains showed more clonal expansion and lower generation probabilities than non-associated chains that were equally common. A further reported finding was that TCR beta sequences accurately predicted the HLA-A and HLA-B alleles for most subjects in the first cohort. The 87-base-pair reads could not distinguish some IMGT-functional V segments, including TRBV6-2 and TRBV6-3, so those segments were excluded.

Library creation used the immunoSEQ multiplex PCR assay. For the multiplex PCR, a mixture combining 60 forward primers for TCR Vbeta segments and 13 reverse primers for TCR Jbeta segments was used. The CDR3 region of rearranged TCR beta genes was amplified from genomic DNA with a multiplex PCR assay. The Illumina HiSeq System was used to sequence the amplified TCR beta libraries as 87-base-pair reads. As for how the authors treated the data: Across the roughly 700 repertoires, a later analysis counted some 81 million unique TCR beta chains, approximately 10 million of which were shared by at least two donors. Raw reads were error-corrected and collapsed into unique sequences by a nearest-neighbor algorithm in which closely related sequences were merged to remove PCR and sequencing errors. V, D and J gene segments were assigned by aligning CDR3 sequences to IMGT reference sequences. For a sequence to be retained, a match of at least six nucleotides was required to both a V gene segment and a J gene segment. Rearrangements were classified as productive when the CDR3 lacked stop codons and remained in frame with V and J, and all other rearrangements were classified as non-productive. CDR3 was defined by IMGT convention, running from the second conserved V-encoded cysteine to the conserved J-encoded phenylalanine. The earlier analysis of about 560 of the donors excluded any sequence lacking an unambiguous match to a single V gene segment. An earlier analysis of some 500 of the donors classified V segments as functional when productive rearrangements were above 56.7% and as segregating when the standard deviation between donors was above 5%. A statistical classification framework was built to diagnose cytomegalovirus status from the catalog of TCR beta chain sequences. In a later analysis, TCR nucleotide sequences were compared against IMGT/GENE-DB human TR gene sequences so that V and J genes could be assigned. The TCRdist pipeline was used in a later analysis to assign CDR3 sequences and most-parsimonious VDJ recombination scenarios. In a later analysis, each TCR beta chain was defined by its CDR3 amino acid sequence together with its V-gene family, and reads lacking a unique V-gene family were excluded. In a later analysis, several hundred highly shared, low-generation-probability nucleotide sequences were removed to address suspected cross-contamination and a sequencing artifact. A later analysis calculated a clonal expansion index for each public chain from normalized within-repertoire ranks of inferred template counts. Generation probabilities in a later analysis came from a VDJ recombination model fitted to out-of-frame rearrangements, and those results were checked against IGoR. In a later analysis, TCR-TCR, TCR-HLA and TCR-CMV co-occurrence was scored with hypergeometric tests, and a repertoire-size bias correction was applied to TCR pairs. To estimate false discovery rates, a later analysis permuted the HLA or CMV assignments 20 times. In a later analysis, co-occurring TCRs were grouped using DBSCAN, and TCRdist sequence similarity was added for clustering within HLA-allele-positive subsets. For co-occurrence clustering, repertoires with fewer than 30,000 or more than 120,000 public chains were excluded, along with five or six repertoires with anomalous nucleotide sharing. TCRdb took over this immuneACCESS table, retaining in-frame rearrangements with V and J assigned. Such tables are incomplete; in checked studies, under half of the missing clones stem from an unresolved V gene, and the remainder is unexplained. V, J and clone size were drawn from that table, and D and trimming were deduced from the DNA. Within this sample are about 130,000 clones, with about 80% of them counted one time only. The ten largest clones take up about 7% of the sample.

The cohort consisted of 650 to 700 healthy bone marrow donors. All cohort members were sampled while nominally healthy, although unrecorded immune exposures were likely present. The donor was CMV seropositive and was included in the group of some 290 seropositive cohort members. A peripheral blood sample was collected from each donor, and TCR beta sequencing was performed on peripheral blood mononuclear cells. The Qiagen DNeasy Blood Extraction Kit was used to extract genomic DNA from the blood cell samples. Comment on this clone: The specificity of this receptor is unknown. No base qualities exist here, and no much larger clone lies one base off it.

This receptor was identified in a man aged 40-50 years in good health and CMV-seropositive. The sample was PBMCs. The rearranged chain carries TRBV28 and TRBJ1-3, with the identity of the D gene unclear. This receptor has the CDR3 CASSLGGLGGNTIYF. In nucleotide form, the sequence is TGTGCCAGCAGTTTGGGAGGGCTGGGGGGAAACACCATATATTTT.